Following are 24 T cell receptor beta chains from one sample sequenced in a study of T cells after yellow fever vaccination. MiXCR was run by TCRdb on the 5' RACE reads, yielding one entry per CDR3 protein. The sample shows more than 350,000 distinct CDR3 sequences, under 14% of them seen only once. The sample in question was PBMCs, obtained on the day of the first yellow fever vaccination. The receptors come from a man aged 18 to 30 who received the YFV17D yellow fever vaccine.

This clonotype has a handful of counts. The V and J genes are TRBV20-1 and TRBJ2-1; 11 positions match TRBD2. Germline CDR1 and CDR2: DFQATT and SNEGSKA (reference sequence). V shed 8 bases and J 6 bases; nucleotides not matched to a gene: 9. This CDR3 contains 14 residues. The CDR3 bases are TGCAGTTTTATAGCGGGGGGGCCCGTCAATGAGCAGTTCTTC. This encodes CSFIAGGPVNEQFF.

This clonotype occurred a few times. The chain recombines TRBV6-5 with TRBJ1-5; D gene ambiguous. Germline V gives CDR1 MNHEY, CDR2 SVGAGI. CDR3 length: 14 amino acids. Trimming shortened V by 0 bases and J by 2 bases, and 5 bases separated the two germline ends. The CDR3 sequence is CASSYSGRNQPQHF. CDR3 in DNA: TGTGCCAGCAGTTACTCGGGCCGCAATCAGCCCCAGCATTTT.

This chain links TRBV19 with TRBJ2-2; no definite D call. Germline CDR1 and CDR2: LNHDA and SQIVND (reference sequence). The CDR3 totals 13 residues. V lost 3 bases and J lost 5, with 7 bases in between. CDR3 in DNA: TGTGCCAGTAGTATCAGTCCGACCGGGGAGCTGTTTTTT. It codes for CASSISPTGELFF.

Comments on this clonotype: A much larger clone sits a single nucleotide away, making a read error possible. This chain uses TRBV2 with TRBJ2-5; 11 bases line up with TRBD2. The germline CDR1 and CDR2 sequences are SNHLY and FYNNEI. The CDR3 spans 14 residues. The CDR3 nucleotides read TGTGCCAGCAGCGGTAGCGGGGGGGCCGAGACCCAGAACTTC. Amino acid sequence: CASSGSGGAETQNF.

This clonotype was counted a few times. The chain couples TRBV6-5 to TRBJ2-7; either TRBD1 or TRBD2 may fit D (5 bases each). The CDR3 sequence is 14 residues long. The germline V gene has CDR1 MNHEY and CDR2 SVGAGI. V dropped 0 bases and J dropped 6 bases, with 12 bases sitting between them. The CDR3 sequence is CASSYSGTSGEQYV. The CDR3 region has the DNA TGTGCCAGCAGTTACTCCGGGACGTCCGGCGAGCAGTACGTC.

The table lists this clonotype with a few counts. The V gene is TRBV11-3, the J gene TRBJ1-1; D unresolved. Germline CDR1 SGHNT, CDR2 YENEEA. CDR3 length: 13 residues. The ends were cut back, 5 bases at V and 1 base at J, with 8 bases in the middle. The CDR3 here is CASSDGPNTEAFF. The CDR3 region has the DNA TGTGCCAGCAGCGACGGACCGAACACTGAAGCTTTCTTT.

The V and J genes are TRBV18 and TRBJ2-7, with TRBD1 matching 7 bases. Germline V lookup: CDR1 KGHSH, CDR2 LQKENI. The junction had 4 bases not matched to a gene; V was cut back by 6 bases and J by 2 bases. The CDR3 is 13 amino acids. The DNA for the CDR3 is TGTGCCAGCTCTCGGGACAGCCCCTACGAGCAGTACGTC. Residues: CASSRDSPYEQYV.

The chain joins TRBV20-1 to TRBJ2-5, with 8 bases fitting TRBD2. The CDR3 is 14 residues long. The V and J ends lost 5 bases and 5 bases, in that order; junction bases with no gene match: 10. Germline CDR1 is DFQATT and CDR2 is SNEGSKA (reference sequence). CDR3 sequence: CSAPPGLVGETQYF. In nucleotides, the CDR3 is TGCAGTGCTCCTCCGGGACTAGTAGGGGAGACCCAGTACTTC.

This clonotype was found a few times. The chain has TRBV7-2 and TRBJ1-1, with D uncertain. CDR1 and CDR2 from the germline V gene are SGHTA and FQGNSA. Trimming cost V 6 bases and J 2 bases, with 16 bases left between them. The CDR3 runs to 15 residues. The CDR3 DNA reads as TGTGCCAGCAGTGTTTCAGGCGTGGGAAACACTGAAGCTTTCTTT. It codes for CASSVSGVGNTEAFF.

The chain couples TRBV4-3 to TRBJ2-3, with D hard to call. V lost 0 bases to trimming and J lost 4 bases, with 14 bases between them. In germline, CDR1 is LGHNA, CDR2 YSLEER. The CDR3 extends over 16 amino acids. In nucleotides, the CDR3 is TGCGCCAGCAGCCAAGATCTCGCGGAGCTGGCAGATACGCAGTATTTT. Protein sequence: CASSQDLAELADTQYF.

The sample holds a few counts of this clonotype. This chain connects TRBV2 to TRBJ1-5; tentatively, D is TRBD1 (6 bases). The CDR3 extends over 15 amino acids. Trimming shortened V by 5 bases and J by 1 base, and 12 bases separated the two germline ends. Germline CDR1 and CDR2: SNHLY and FYNNEI. CDR3 DNA: TGTGCCAGCAGTCAACAGGGAAGGAGCAATCAGCCCCAGCATTTT. This translates into CASSQQGRSNQPQHF. The full variable domain, rest sourced from reference TRBV2 and TRBJ1-5, is EPEVTQTPSHQVTQMGQEVILRCVPISNHLYFYWYRQILGQKVEFLVSFYNNEISEKSEIFDDQFSVERPDGSNFTLKIRSTKLEDSAMYFCASSQQGRSNQPQHFGDGTRLSIL.

The genes are TRBV6-5 and TRBJ2-1; D perhaps matches TRBD2 (6 bases). V was shortened by 4 bases and J by 10 bases, with 14 bases between the two germline ends. In germline, CDR1 is MNHEY, CDR2 SVGAGI. This CDR3 has 13 residues. CDR3 in DNA: TGTGCCAGCAGTTTCGGGACCCGGGGGGAGCAGTTCTTC. Protein: CASSFGTRGEQFF.

V is TRBV28 and J is TRBJ2-4, with D tentatively TRBD1 or TRBD2 (5 bases each). With 5 bases removed from V and 7 bases from J, the gap between germline ends came to 12 bases. The CDR3 totals 13 residues. Germline V gene sequence: CDR1 MDHEN, CDR2 SYDVKM. The CDR3 reads CASSGTPGNIQYF. CDR3 DNA sequence: TGTGCCAGCAGTGGGACCCCGGGCAACATTCAGTACTTC. The complete variable domain, with remaining parts taken from reference TRBV28 and TRBJ2-4, reads DVKVTQSSRYLVKRTGEKVFLECVQDMDHENMFWYRQDPGLGLRLIYFSYDVKMKEKGDIPEGYSVSREKKERFSLILESASTNQTSMYLCASSGTPGNIQYFGAGTRLSVL.

This clonotype came up a few times. The chain uses TRBV7-3 and TRBJ2-1; 8 bases fit TRBD2. Per the germline V gene, CDR1 is SGHTA and CDR2 is FQGTGA. The CDR3 runs 17 residues. J gave up 4 bases and V 1 base, and 9 bases lay outside the gene matches. The chain's CDR3 is CASSLRPGLGNYNEQFF. DNA for the CDR3: TGTGCCAGCAGCTTAAGACCGGGACTAGGGAATTACAATGAGCAGTTCTTC.

This clonotype was recorded a few times. This chain links TRBV2 with TRBJ2-1, with D unresolved. The germline V gene has CDR1 SNHLY and CDR2 FYNNEI. The ends were cut back, 4 bases at V and 9 bases at J, with 19 bases in the middle. This CDR3 comprises 15 residues. The CDR3 spells CASSVKRPLTGEQFF. DNA for the CDR3: TGTGCCAGCAGTGTTAAGCGCCCCTTAACGGGTGAGCAGTTCTTC.

This clonotype was seen ten or more times. The chain carries TRBV6-6 and TRBJ1-2; D possibly corresponds to TRBD1 (6 bases). This CDR3 has 12 amino acids. Germline CDR1 MNHNY, CDR2 SVGAGI (reference sequence). Trimming shortened V by 0 bases and J by 12 bases, and 11 bases separated the two germline ends. The CDR3, as DNA: TGTGCCAGCAGTTACTCTGGGGGGGGCGACACCTTC. This translates into CASSYSGGGDTF.

The chain joins TRBV30 to TRBJ1-4; D is possibly TRBD1 (5 bases). Germline values: CDR1 GTSNPN, CDR2 SVGIG (reference sequence). The CDR3 runs 14 residues. The V end was cut by 3 bases, the J end by 8 bases, with 16 bases between. CDR3 protein: CAWSYTGGEEKLFF. The CDR3 DNA reads as TGTGCCTGGAGCTACACAGGAGGGGAGGAAAAACTGTTTTTT.

The chain is built from TRBV5-1 and TRBJ2-7; 8 bases agree with TRBD1. From germline, CDR1 is SGHRS and CDR2 YFSETQ. The CDR3 consists of 14 residues. V shed 0 bases, J shed 3 bases, and the junction held 2 bases outside the gene matches. The DNA of the CDR3 is TGCGCCAGCAGCTTGGCGGGACAGGTCTACGAGCAGTACTTC. Residues: CASSLAGQVYEQYF.

Here the CDR3 DNA reads TGTGCCAGCAGCGGTACAGGGAATTGGGTAGCTTTCTTT. It encodes CASSGTGNWVAFF. This chain links TRBV2 with TRBJ1-1; possibly TRBD1 for D (6 bases). V dropped 6 bases and J dropped 10 bases, with 18 bases sitting between them. Germline CDR1 and CDR2: SNHLY and FYNNEI. CDR3 length: 13 amino acids.

The genes are TRBV25-1 and TRBJ2-1; no definite D call. The CDR3 has 13 residues. V shed 7 bases and J shed 0 bases, with 7 bases lying between them. CDR1 is MGHDK, CDR2 SYGVNS, per germline. CDR3 loop: CASTARSYNEQFF. The DNA for the CDR3 is TGTGCCAGCACGGCCCGCTCCTACAATGAGCAGTTCTTC.

This chain's CDR3 is CASSLMPSVSYEQYF. As DNA, the CDR3 is TGTGCCAGCAGCTTAATGCCTAGCGTGTCCTACGAGCAGTACTTC. The chain links TRBV7-2 to TRBJ2-7; tentative D call: TRBD2 (6 bases). Germline lookup yields CDR1 SGHTA and CDR2 FQGNSA. V lost 2 bases and J lost 1, with 12 bases in between. The CDR3 spans 15 residues.

V is TRBV7-9 and J is TRBJ2-5, with 10 bases matching TRBD1. This CDR3 is 15 amino acids long. From germline, CDR1 is SEHNR and CDR2 FQNEAQ (reference sequence). V was pared by 4 bases and J by 5 bases, with 7 bases of the junction left unmatched. DNA for the CDR3: TGTGCCAGCAGCTCCGGGACAGGGGTAGGGGAGACCCAGTACTTC. Translated, it gives CASSSGTGVGETQYF.

V gene TRBV10-3 combines with J gene TRBJ1-1; 9 nucleotides agree with TRBD1. Losses at the gene ends were 2 bases for V and 8 bases for J; bases not matched to a gene: 0. This CDR3 is 12 amino acids long. The germline CDR1 and CDR2 sequences are ENHRY and SYGVKD. The CDR3 sequence is CAISEGTGEAFF. For the CDR3, the DNA is TGTGCCATCAGTGAGGGGACAGGGGAAGCTTTCTTT.

The rearrangement links TRBV6-1 to TRBJ1-1; 10 positions match TRBD1. Trimming took 6 bases from V and 10 from J; bases not matched to a gene: 11. The CDR3 length is 14 residues. CDR1 is MNHNS and CDR2 is SASEGT in the germline V gene. The CDR3, as DNA: TGTGCCAGCAGACTGTTTCCGGGACAGGGGAGAGCTTTCTTT. It codes for CASRLFPGQGRAFF.